This T cell receptor (beta chain) is drawn from a study of blood T cells in healthy people across ages. V was pared by 2 bases and J by 8 bases, with 7 bases of the junction left unmatched. This CDR3 has 15 amino acids. The V gene's germline CDR1 is MNHNS and CDR2 SASEGT. Turning to this clonotype: Its target is unknown.

Study observations and caveats: Calculation of diversity from one million T cells yielded estimates considered to be underestimates.

Through a sample-barcoded 5' primer and a J-beta primer mix, a second PCR was run for roughly 6 to 11 cycles. TCRdb re-analysed the 5' RACE reads in MiXCR, keeping a single row per CDR3 protein. Among about a million distinct CDR3 sequences listed, about 48% were seen once. The source is a man aged 25-45 years in good health. The chain links TRBV6-1 to TRBJ2-1; 9 bases fit TRBD2. Sequences were obtained from blood. The CDR3 DNA reads TGTGCCAGCAGTGAATGGTCTAGCGGGGCGGATGAGCAGTTCTTC. It yields the protein CASSEWSSGADEQFF.